The 21 T cell receptor beta chains below come from one sample, sequenced in a study of cytomegalovirus exposure and HLA in healthy donors. It was with 60 Vbeta and 13 Jbeta primers that the PCR ran. Assay used: immunoSEQ multiplex PCR; TCRdb lists only in-frame clones, some missing. This table holds about 120,000 clones, around 73% found once. The sample was PBMCs. All receptors come from a female donor in good health and CMV-seronegative.

Comments on this clone: A read error may account for a junction end that differs from germline. This sequence joins TRBV7-3 and TRBJ2-2; possibly TRBD2 for D (5 bases). Germline-derived CDR1 and CDR2 are SGHTA and FQGTGA. The CDR3 loop spans 13 amino acids. CDR3 coding DNA: TGTGCCAGCAGCTCCCACACCTCCGGGGAGCTGCTTTTT. Protein sequence: CASSSHTSGELLF.

V and J are TRBV28 and TRBJ2-7; TRBD1 aligns across 9 bases. CDR1 and CDR2 (germline): MDHEN, SYDVKM. The CDR3 is made up of 15 amino acids. V lost 5 bases to trimming and J lost 5 bases; unmatched junction nucleotides: 10. Written as DNA, the CDR3 is TGTGCCAGCAGTCCCTCAGGACAGGGGAGGGACGAGCAGTACTTC. Translated, it gives CASSPSGQGRDEQYF.

The chain joins TRBV5-4 to TRBJ2-1; D is undetermined. Looked up from germline, CDR1 is SGHNT and CDR2 is YYREEE (reference sequence). Between the trimmed V and J ends, which lost 5 bases and 4 bases, there was a span of 16 bases. The CDR3 consists of 15 residues. For the CDR3, the DNA is TGTGCCAGCAGTCAAGACTTCATTACGTACAATGAGCAGTTCTTC. It yields the protein CASSQDFITYNEQFF.

This chain joins TRBV5-1 and TRBJ2-1; TRBD2 matches at 8 bases. The V gene's germline CDR1 is SGHRS and CDR2 YFSETQ. Trimming took 5 bases from V and 12 from J; bases not matched to a gene: 13. The CDR3 loop spans 14 amino acids. The chain's CDR3 is CASSSLAANVGQFF. In DNA form, the CDR3 reads TGCGCCAGCAGTTCACTAGCGGCCAACGTAGGGCAGTTCTTC.

This clone has only one observation. The chain combines TRBV4-3 with TRBJ1-2; D gene unclear. Germline CDR1 is LGHNA and CDR2 is YSLEER. Deletions cut 2 bases from V and 3 bases from J, with 13 bases between. The CDR3 is 15 amino acids. In DNA form, the CDR3 reads TGCGCCAGCAGCCAATTATCGCGACGGGACTATGGCTACACCTTC. The encoded protein is CASSQLSRRDYGYTF.

V gene TRBV30 combines with J gene TRBJ1-1; 7 bases are shared with TRBD1. In germline, CDR1 is GTSNPN, CDR2 SVGIG (reference sequence). The CDR3 covers 13 residues. J gave up 1 base and V 7 bases, and 6 bases lay outside the gene matches. CDR3 amino acids: CAYSRGSNTEAFF. CDR3 sequence (DNA): TGTGCCTACAGCAGGGGGTCGAACACTGAAGCTTTCTTT.

This clone appeared once. This sequence joins TRBV2 and TRBJ2-5; D gene ambiguous. V was pared by 2 bases and J by 3 bases, with 4 bases between. The CDR3 runs 12 residues. The V gene's germline CDR1 is SNHLY and CDR2 FYNNEI. The CDR3 protein is CASSEREETQYF. The DNA of the CDR3 is TGTGCCAGCAGTGAACGGGAAGAGACCCAGTACTTC.

This rearrangement joins TRBV28 to TRBJ2-7, with a tentative D call TRBD2 (7 bases). The CDR3 is 17 residues long. The V end lost 4 bases, the J end lost 0 bases, and 19 bases lay between the germline ends. Per the germline V gene, CDR1 is MDHEN and CDR2 is SYDVKM. The CDR3 reads CASSSRGGGFLSYEQYF. CDR3 nucleotides: TGTGCCAGCAGTTCCCGGGGAGGGGGGTTCCTCTCCTACGAGCAGTACTTC.

This chain uses TRBV2 with TRBJ2-7; TRBD1 agrees at 7 bases. Germline lookup yields CDR1 SNHLY and CDR2 FYNNEI. The V and J ends lost 6 bases and 4 bases, in that order; junction bases with no gene match: 3. This CDR3 is built from 12 residues. The CDR3 coding sequence is TGTGCCAGCAGGGGGGACAGTTACGAGCAGTACTTC. Translating gives CASRGDSYEQYF. Looking up the rest from reference TRBV2 and TRBJ2-7 gives the full variable domain: EPEVTQTPSHQVTQMGQEVILRCVPISNHLYFYWYRQILGQKVEFLVSFYNNEISEKSEIFDDQFSVERPDGSNFTLKIRSTKLEDSAMYFCASRGDSYEQYFGPGTRLTVT.

The chain is built from TRBV28 and TRBJ2-1; TRBD2 matches at 9 bases. V gave up 10 bases and J gave up 4 bases; unmatched junction bases: 14. Germline CDR1 reads MDHEN; CDR2 reads SYDVKM. There are 16 residues in the CDR3. Here the CDR3 reads CATASREGPVYNEQFF. The DNA for the CDR3 is TGTGCCACCGCTTCGCGGGAGGGCCCAGTATACAATGAGCAGTTCTTC.

The gene calls are TRBV7-9 and TRBJ2-7; unclear D gene. Germline assignment: CDR1 SEHNR and CDR2 FQNEAQ (reference sequence). The CDR3 runs to 12 residues. Trimming cost V 6 bases and J 5 bases, with 11 bases left between them. CDR3 sequence (DNA): TGTGCCAGCAGTCCCCCTAGAGACGAGCAGTACTTC. It yields the protein CASSPPRDEQYF.

The chain links TRBV6-1 to TRBJ2-1; the match to TRBD1 covers 10 bases. The germline V gene encodes CDR1 MNHNS and CDR2 SASEGT. V trimming: 5 bases; J trimming: 5 bases; junction bases outside the gene matches: 6. The CDR3 has 15 residues. In DNA, the CDR3 is TGTGCCAGCAGTCACCGGGACAGGGGTGACAATGAGCAGTTCTTC. Translated, it gives CASSHRDRGDNEQFF.

J is TRBJ2-1 and V is TRBV9; 9 bases are a match to TRBD2. V lost 5 bases and J lost 4; bases outside the gene matches: 4. This CDR3 spans 14 amino acids. The germline V gene has CDR1 SGDLS and CDR2 YYNGEE. CDR3 bases: TGTGCCAGCAGGGCGGGAGGGCCATACAATGAGCAGTTCTTC. Translating gives CASRAGGPYNEQFF.

This chain links TRBV7-9 with TRBJ2-3, with TRBD1 identical over 10 bases. The germline V gene encodes CDR1 SEHNR and CDR2 FQNEAQ (reference sequence). This CDR3 comprises 15 residues. V lost 4 bases and J lost 4; bases outside the gene matches: 5. In DNA form, the CDR3 reads TGTGCCAGCAGCTACCGGGACAGGGGTGCAGATACGCAGTATTTT. It yields the protein CASSYRDRGADTQYF.

This clone appeared a few times. The chain recombines TRBV6-6 with TRBJ2-1, with TRBD2 matching 7 bases. CDR3 size: 15 residues. Germline CDR1 reads MNHNY; CDR2 reads SVGAGI (reference sequence). Germline trimming cut 0 bases from V and 5 bases from J; bases unmatched to any gene: 4. The CDR3 DNA follows: TGTGCCAGCAGTTACTCGAGGGACTACAACAATGAGCAGTTCTTC. It is translated as CASSYSRDYNNEQFF.

The chain's CDR3 is CASSPRVGGYTF. CDR3 coding DNA: TGTGCCAGTAGTCCTCGGGTGGGTGGCTACACCTTC. The rearrangement uses TRBV19 and TRBJ1-2, with unresolved D. Looked up from germline, CDR1 is LNHDA and CDR2 is SQIVND (reference sequence). The ends were cut back, 5 bases at V and 7 bases at J, with 11 bases in the middle. The CDR3 runs to 12 residues.

The chain uses TRBV29-1 and TRBJ2-1, with 8 bases lining up with TRBD1. This CDR3 is built from 16 residues. V lost 7 bases and J lost 3; bases outside the gene matches: 14. Germline V gene lookup returns CDR1 SQVTM and CDR2 ANQGSEA. The CDR3 DNA is TGCAGCGCTGGCTGGGCGCGGACAGGGATCTACAATGAGCAGTTCTTC. Its translation is CSAGWARTGIYNEQFF.

J is TRBJ1-1 and V is TRBV7-2, with 10 positions matching TRBD1. The CDR3 loop spans 16 amino acids. With V trimmed by 2 bases and J by 3 bases, 6 bases remained unmatched. CDR1 SGHTA and CDR2 FQGNSA come from the germline V gene. CDR3 coding DNA: TGTGCCAGCAGCTTATATCGTGGGACAGGGGACACTGAAGCTTTCTTT. Translated, it gives CASSLYRGTGDTEAFF.

This clone has a handful of counts. The chain employs TRBV10-3 and TRBJ1-6; D is perhaps TRBD1 (6 bases). The CDR3 totals 14 residues. V was trimmed by 3 bases and J by 7 bases, leaving 10 bases between them. The germline CDR1 and CDR2 sequences are ENHRY and SYGVKD. CDR3 DNA: TGTGCCATCAGTGAAAACAGGGAAAATTCACCCCTCCACTTT. Amino acids: CAISENRENSPLHF.

This clone was detected a few times. The rearrangement links TRBV4-3 to TRBJ2-3; TRBD2 matches 10 bases. Trimming at V came to 1 base and at J to 4 bases, leaving 2 bases not matched to a gene. The CDR3 has 15 residues. Germline lookup yields CDR1 LGHNA and CDR2 YSLEER. Here the CDR3 DNA reads TGCGCCAGCAGCCAAGCTAGCGGGAGCTCAGATACGCAGTATTTT. Its translation: CASSQASGSSDTQYF.

This chain links TRBV19 with TRBJ1-5; 9 bases align to TRBD1. Unmatched junction bases numbered 14, after V lost 5 bases and J lost 6 bases. Germline CDR1 LNHDA, CDR2 SQIVND (reference sequence). This CDR3 is built from 17 residues. This CDR3 reads CASSLLPGQGLGQPQHF. CDR3 sequence (DNA): TGTGCCAGTAGTCTTTTGCCGGGACAGGGTTTGGGTCAGCCCCAGCATTTT.